The sequence of this T cell receptor beta chain was determined in a study of patients and donors after allogeneic stem cell transplantation. Via MiXCR, TCRdb re-called the RT-PCR reads, giving one row per CDR3 protein. The sample holds some 880,000 distinct CDR3 sequences; approximately 19% are singletons and the top ten take about 6%. This CDR3 comprises 12 residues. V lost 4 bases and J 6 bases, leaving 9 bases between the germline ends. This clonotype has more than one count but fewer than ten. This sequence originates from a human donor who was either an allogeneic HSCT recipient or a stem cell or donor lymphocyte infusion donor (not recorded which). It is not recorded whose cells these are; they may come from a transplant donor. The sample comprised blood, either unsorted or a sorted T cell fraction (not recorded which). The rearrangement uses TRBV12-3 or TRBV12-4 and TRBJ1-1, with TRBD1 as a possible D gene (6 bases). CDR3 amino acids: CASSYREAEAFF. CDR3 nucleotides: TGTGCCAGCAGTTACAGGGAGGCTGAAGCTTTCTTT.